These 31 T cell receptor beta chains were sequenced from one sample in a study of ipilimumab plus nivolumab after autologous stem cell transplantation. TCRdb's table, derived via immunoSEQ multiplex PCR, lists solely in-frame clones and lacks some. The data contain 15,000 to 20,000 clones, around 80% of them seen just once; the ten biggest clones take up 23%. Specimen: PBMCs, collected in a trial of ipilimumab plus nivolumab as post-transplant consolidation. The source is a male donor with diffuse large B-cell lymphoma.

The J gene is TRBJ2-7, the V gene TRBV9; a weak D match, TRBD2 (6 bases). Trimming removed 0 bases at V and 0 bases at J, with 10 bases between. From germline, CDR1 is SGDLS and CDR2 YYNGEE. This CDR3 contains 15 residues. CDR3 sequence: CASSVGAAGSYEQYF. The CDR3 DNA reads TGTGCCAGCAGCGTAGGTGCAGCGGGCTCCTACGAGCAGTACTTC. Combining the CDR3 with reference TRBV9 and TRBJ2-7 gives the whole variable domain DSGVTQTPKHLITATGQRVTLRCSPRSGDLSVYWYQQSLDQGLQFLIQYYNGEERAKGNILERFSAQQFPDLHSELNLSSLELGDSALYFCASSVGAAGSYEQYFGPGTRLTVT.

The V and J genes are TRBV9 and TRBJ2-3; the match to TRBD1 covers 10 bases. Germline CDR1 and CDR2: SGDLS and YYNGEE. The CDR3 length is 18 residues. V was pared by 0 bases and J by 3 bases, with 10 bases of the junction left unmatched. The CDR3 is CASSVDDRGPGETDTQYF. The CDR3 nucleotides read TGTGCCAGCAGCGTAGACGACAGGGGGCCGGGCGAGACAGATACGCAGTATTTT.

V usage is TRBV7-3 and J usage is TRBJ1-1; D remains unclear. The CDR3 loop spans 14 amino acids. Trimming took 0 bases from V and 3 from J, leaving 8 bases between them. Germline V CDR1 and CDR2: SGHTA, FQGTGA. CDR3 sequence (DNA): TGTGCCAGCAGCTTAACAGGGTTTGACACTGAAGCTTTCTTT. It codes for CASSLTGFDTEAFF.

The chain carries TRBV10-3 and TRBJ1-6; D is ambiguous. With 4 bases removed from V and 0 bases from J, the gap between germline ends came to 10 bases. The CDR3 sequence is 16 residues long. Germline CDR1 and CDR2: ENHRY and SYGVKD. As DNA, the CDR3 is TGTGCCATCAGTGGAGGGTCGAGCTCCTATAATTCACCCCTCCACTTT. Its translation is CAISGGSSSYNSPLHF.

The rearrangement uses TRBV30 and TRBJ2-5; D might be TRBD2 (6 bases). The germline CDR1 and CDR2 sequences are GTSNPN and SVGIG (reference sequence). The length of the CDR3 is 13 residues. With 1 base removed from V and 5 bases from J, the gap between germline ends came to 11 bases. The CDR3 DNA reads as TGTGCCTGGAGTGGGAGGGTCGGGGAGACCCAGTACTTC. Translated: CAWSGRVGETQYF.

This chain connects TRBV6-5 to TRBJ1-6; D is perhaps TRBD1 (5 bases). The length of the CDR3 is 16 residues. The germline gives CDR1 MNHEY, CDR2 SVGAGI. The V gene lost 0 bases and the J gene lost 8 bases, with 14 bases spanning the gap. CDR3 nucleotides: TGTGCCAGCAGTTACTCGGGGGGGGTGCTTGATTCACCCCTCCACTTT. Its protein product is CASSYSGGVLDSPLHF.

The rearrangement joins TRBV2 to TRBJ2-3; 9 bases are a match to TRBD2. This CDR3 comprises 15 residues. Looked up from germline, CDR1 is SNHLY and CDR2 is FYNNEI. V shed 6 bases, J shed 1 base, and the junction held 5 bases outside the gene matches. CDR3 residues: CASRSASGGTDTQYF. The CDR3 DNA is TGTGCCAGCAGGTCTGCTAGCGGGGGCACAGATACGCAGTATTTT. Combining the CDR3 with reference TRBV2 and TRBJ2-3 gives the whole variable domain EPEVTQTPSHQVTQMGQEVILRCVPISNHLYFYWYRQILGQKVEFLVSFYNNEISEKSEIFDDQFSVERPDGSNFTLKIRSTKLEDSAMYFCASRSASGGTDTQYFGPGTRLTVL.

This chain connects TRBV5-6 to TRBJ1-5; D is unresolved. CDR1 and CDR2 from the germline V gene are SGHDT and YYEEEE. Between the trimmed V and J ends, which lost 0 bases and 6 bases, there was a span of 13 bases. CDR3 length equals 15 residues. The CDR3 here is CASSLEIERGQPQHF. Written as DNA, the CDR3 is TGTGCCAGCAGCTTGGAGATTGAACGGGGTCAGCCCCAGCATTTT.

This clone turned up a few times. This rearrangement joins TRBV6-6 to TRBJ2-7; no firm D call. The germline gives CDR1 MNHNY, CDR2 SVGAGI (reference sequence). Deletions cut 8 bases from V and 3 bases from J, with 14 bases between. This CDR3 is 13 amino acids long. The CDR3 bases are TGTGCCAGCGCTAGAGGCGGCTACTACGAGCAGTACTTC. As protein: CASARGGYYEQYF.

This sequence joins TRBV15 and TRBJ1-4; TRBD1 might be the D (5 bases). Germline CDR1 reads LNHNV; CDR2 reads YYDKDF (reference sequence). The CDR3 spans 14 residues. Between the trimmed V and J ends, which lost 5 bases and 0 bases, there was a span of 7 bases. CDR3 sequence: CATSRGSTNEKLFF. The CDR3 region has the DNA TGTGCCACCAGCCGGGGGTCAACTAATGAAAAACTGTTTTTT. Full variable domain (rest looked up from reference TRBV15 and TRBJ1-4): DAMVIQNPRYQVTQFGKPVTLSCSQTLNHNVMYWYQQKSSQAPKLLFHYYDKDFNNEADTPDNFQSRRPNTSFCFLDIRSPGLGDTAMYLCATSRGSTNEKLFFGSGTQLSVL.

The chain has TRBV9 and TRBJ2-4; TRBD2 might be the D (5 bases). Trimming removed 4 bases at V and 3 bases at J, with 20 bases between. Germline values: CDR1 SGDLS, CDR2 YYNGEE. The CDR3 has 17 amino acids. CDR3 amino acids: CASSSRAQAVGKNIQYF. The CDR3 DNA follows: TGTGCCAGCAGCTCCCGAGCCCAAGCGGTAGGCAAAAACATTCAGTACTTC.

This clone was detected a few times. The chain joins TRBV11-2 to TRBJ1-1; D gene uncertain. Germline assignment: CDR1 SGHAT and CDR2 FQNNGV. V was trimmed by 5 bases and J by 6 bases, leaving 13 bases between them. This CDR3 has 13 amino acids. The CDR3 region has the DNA TGTGCCAGCAGCCCGCTAGAGGGTCCTGAAGCTTTCTTT. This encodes CASSPLEGPEAFF. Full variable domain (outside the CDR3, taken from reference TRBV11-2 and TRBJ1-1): EAGVAQSPRYKIIEKRQSVAFWCNPISGHATLYWYQQILGQGPKLLIQFQNNGVVDDSQLPKDRFSAERLKGVDSTLKIQPAKLEDSAVYLCASSPLEGPEAFFGQGTRLTVV.

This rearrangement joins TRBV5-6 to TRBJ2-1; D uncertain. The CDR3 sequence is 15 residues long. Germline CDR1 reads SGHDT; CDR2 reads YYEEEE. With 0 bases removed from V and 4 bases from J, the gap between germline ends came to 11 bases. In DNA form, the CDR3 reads TGTGCCAGCAGCTTGGGGGGATTGGCGTACAATGAGCAGTTCTTC. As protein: CASSLGGLAYNEQFF.

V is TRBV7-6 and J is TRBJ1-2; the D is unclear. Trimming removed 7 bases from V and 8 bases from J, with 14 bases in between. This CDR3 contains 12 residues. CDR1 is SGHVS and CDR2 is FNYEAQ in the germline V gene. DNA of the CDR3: TGTGCCAGCAACGTAAGCGGCAGCGGCTACACCTTC. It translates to CASNVSGSGYTF. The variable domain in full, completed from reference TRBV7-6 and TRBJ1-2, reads GAGVSQSPRYKVTKRGQDVALRCDPISGHVSLYWYRQALGQGPEFLTYFNYEAQQDKSGLPNDRFSAERPEGSISTLTIQRTEQRDSAMYRCASNVSGSGYTFGSGTRLTVV.

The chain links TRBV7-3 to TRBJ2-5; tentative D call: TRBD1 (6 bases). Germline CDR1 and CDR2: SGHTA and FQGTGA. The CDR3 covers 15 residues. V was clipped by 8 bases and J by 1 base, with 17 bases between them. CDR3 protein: CASDQDRTRQETQYF. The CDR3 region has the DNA TGTGCCAGCGACCAAGACAGGACCCGCCAAGAGACCCAGTACTTC.

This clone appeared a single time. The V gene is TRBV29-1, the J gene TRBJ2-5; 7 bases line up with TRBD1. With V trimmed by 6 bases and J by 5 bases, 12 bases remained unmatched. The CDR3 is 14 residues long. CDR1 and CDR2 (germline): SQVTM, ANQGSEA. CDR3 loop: CSVDRGGGRETQYF. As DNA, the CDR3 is TGCAGCGTGGATAGAGGGGGCGGTCGGGAGACCCAGTACTTC.

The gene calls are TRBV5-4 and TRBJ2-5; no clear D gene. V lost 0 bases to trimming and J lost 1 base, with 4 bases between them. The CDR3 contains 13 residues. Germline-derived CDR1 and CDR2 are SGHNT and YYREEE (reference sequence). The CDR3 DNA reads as TGTGCCAGCAGCTTGGGGGCCCAAGAGACCCAGTACTTC. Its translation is CASSLGAQETQYF.

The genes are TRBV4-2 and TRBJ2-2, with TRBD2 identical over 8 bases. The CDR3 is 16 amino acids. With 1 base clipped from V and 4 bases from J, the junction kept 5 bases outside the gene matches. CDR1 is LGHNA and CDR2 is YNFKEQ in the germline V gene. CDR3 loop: CASSQGGGSGTGELFF. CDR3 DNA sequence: TGTGCCAGCAGCCAAGGCGGGGGGAGCGGCACCGGGGAGCTGTTTTTT.

CDR3 amino acids: CASSEPGQKNTEAFF. The DNA of the CDR3 is TGTGCCAGCAGTGAACCGGGACAGAAAAACACTGAAGCTTTCTTT. J is TRBJ1-1 and V is TRBV6-1; TRBD1 agrees at 7 bases. V lost 2 bases and J lost 2; bases outside the gene matches: 5. This CDR3 comprises 15 residues. CDR1 MNHNS and CDR2 SASEGT come from the germline V gene.

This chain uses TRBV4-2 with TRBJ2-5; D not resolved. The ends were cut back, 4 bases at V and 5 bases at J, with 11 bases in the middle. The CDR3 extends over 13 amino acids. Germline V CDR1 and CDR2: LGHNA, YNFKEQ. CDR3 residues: CASSPSLPETQYF. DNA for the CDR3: TGTGCCAGCAGCCCCTCCCTCCCGGAGACCCAGTACTTC.

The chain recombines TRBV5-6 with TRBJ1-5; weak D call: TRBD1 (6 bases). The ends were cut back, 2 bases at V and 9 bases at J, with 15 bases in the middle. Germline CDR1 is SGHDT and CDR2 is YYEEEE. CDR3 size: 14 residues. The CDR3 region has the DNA TGTGCCAGCAGCTTTGGGGGGCCCCTGGGGCCCCAGCATTTT. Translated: CASSFGGPLGPQHF.

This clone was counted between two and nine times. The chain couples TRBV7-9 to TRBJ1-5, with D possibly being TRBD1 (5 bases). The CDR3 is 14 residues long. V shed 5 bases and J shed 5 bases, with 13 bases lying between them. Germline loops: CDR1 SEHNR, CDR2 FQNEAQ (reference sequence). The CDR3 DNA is TGTGCCAGCAGCACCCTGGGGGGTGATCAGCCCCAGCATTTT. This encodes CASSTLGGDQPQHF.

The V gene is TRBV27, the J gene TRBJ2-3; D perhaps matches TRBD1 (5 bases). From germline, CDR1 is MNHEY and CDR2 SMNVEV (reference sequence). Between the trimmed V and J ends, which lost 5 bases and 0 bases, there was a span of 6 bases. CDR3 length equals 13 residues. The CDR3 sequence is CASSPGSTDTQYF. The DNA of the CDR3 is TGTGCCAGCAGTCCAGGGAGCACAGATACGCAGTATTTT.

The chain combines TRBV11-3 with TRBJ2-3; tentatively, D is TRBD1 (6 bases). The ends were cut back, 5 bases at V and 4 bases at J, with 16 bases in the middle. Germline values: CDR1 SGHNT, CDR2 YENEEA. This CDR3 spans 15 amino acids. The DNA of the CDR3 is TGTGCCAGCAGCCAGGACAGTCTCGGGCCAGATACGCAGTATTTT. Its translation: CASSQDSLGPDTQYF.

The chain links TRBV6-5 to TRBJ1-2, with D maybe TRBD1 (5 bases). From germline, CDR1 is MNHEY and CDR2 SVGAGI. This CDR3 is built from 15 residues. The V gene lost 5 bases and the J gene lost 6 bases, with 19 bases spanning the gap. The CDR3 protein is CASSRGTALLNGYTF. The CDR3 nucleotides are TGTGCCAGCAGTCGGGGGACTGCGCTTCTGAATGGCTACACCTTC.

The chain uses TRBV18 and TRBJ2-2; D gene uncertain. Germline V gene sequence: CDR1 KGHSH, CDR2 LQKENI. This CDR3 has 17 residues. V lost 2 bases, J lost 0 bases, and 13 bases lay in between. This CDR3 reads CASSPDSSPANTGELFF. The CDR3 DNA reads TGTGCCAGCTCACCAGATTCCTCCCCAGCGAACACCGGGGAGCTGTTTTTT.

In DNA, the CDR3 is TGTGCCAGCAGTTTCTCGACAGGGGGCTGGTACGAGCAGTACTTC. As protein: CASSFSTGGWYEQYF. The V and J genes are TRBV28 and TRBJ2-7; 10 bases are shared with TRBD1. CDR3 length: 15 residues. Germline CDR1 MDHEN, CDR2 SYDVKM. The junction had 6 bases not matched to a gene; V was cut back by 3 bases and J by 4 bases.

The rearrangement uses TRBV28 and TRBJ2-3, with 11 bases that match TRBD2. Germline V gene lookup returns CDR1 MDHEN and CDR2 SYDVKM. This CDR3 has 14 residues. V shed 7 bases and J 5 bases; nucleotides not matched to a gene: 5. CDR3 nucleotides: TGTGCCAGCAAGACTAGCGGGGCGGTAGATACGCAGTATTTT. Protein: CASKTSGAVDTQYF. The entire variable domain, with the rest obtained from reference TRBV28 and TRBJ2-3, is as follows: DVKVTQSSRYLVKRTGEKVFLECVQDMDHENMFWYRQDPGLGLRLIYFSYDVKMKEKGDIPEGYSVSREKKERFSLILESASTNQTSMYLCASKTSGAVDTQYFGPGTRLTVL.

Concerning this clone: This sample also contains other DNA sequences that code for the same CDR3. This chain's CDR3 is CASSPTELAKNIQYF. For the CDR3, the DNA is TGTGCCAGCAGCCCGACGGAACTAGCCAAAAACATTCAGTACTTC. The chain carries TRBV7-9 and TRBJ2-4; D call uncertain. There are 15 residues in the CDR3. CDR1 and CDR2 from the germline V gene are SEHNR and FQNEAQ (reference sequence). V was shortened by 5 bases and J by 0 bases, with 11 bases between the two germline ends.

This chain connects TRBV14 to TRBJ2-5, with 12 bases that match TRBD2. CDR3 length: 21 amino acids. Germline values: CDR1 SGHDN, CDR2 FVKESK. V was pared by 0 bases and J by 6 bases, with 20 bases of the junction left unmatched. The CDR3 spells CASSQDIPALAGGPSVKTQYF. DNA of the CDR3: TGTGCCAGCAGCCAAGATATTCCGGCGCTAGCGGGGGGGCCGTCCGTCAAGACCCAGTACTTC.

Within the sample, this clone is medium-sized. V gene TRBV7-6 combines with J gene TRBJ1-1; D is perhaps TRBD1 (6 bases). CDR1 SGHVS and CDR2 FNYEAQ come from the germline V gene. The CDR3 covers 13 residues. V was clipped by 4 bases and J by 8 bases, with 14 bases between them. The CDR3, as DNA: TGTGCCAGCAGCTCCCAAAGGGGGGACGAAGCTTTCTTT. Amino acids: CASSSQRGDEAFF.